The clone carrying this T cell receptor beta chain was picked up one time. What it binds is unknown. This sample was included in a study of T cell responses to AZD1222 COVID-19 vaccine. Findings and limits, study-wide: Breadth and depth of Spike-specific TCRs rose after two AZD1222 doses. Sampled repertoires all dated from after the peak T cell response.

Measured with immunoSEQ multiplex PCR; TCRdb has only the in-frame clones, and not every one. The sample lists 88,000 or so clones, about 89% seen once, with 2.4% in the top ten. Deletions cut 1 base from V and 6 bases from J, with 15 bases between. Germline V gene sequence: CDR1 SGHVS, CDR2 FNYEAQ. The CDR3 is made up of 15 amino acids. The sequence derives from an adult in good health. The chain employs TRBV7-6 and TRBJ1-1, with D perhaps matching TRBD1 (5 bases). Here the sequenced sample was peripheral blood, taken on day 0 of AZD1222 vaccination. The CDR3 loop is CASSLVAGGYAEAFF. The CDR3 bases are TGTGCCAGCAGCTTAGTGGCGGGGGGGTACGCTGAAGCTTTCTTT.